One and the same sample provided the 15 T cell receptor beta chains below, sequenced in a study of blood T cell repertoires in COVID-19. This table comes from immunoSEQ multiplex PCR, and its TCRdb copy is limited to in-frame clones, with some not included. The repertoire includes around 250,000 clones, 75% to 90% of them detected once, and approximately 4.6% sits in the top ten. The sequenced sample consisted of peripheral blood. These receptors were collected from a woman in her thirties or forties who had recovered from COVID-19.

The chain links TRBV28 to TRBJ1-1; TRBD1 aligns across 8 bases. This CDR3 contains 13 residues. V gave up 1 base and J gave up 7 bases; unmatched junction bases: 2. CDR1 is MDHEN and CDR2 is SYDVKM in the germline V gene. In DNA, the CDR3 is TGTGCCAGCAGTTTATCAGGGGGCCGTGAAGCTTTCTTT. This encodes CASSLSGGREAFF.

CDR3 in DNA: TGCGCCAGCAGCTTCTTGAGCGGGAACGAGCAGTACTTC. Translated, it gives CASSFLSGNEQYF. The rearrangement links TRBV5-1 to TRBJ2-7, with 7 bases identical to TRBD2. This CDR3 has 13 amino acids. The J segment lost 5 bases and the V segment lost 2 bases, leaving 4 bases of the junction unmatched. From germline, CDR1 is SGHRS and CDR2 YFSETQ. The whole variable domain, remainder taken from reference TRBV5-1 and TRBJ2-7, is KAGVTQTPRYLIKTRGQQVTLSCSPISGHRSVSWYQQTPGQGLQFLFEYFSETQRNKGNFPGRFSGRQFSNSRSEMNVSTLELGDSALYLCASSFLSGNEQYFGPGTRLTVT.

The J gene is TRBJ2-1, the V gene TRBV5-1, with D possibly matching TRBD2 (7 bases). The CDR3 is 16 residues long. V was cut by 4 bases and J by 8 bases, with 22 bases left in between. Germline V gene lookup returns CDR1 SGHRS and CDR2 YFSETQ. CDR3 coding DNA: TGCGCCAGCAGCGGGGGGGCGGGAGCGAGGAATCATGAGCAGTTCTTC. Amino acid sequence: CASSGGAGARNHEQFF.

The rearrangement joins TRBV19 to TRBJ1-3; TRBD1 matches 7 bases. The CDR3 is 16 amino acids. Germline V lookup: CDR1 LNHDA, CDR2 SQIVND (reference sequence). V trimming: 7 bases; J trimming: 3 bases; junction bases outside the gene matches: 12. The CDR3 loop is CASTNGGDSRGNTIYF. The CDR3 region has the DNA TGTGCCAGTACCAATGGAGGGGACAGTCGTGGAAACACCATATATTTT. The full variable domain, completed using reference TRBV19 and TRBJ1-3, is DGGITQSPKYLFRKEGQNVTLSCEQNLNHDAMYWYRQDPGQGLRLIYYSQIVNDFQKGDIAEGYSVSREKKESFPLTVTSAQKNPTAFYLCASTNGGDSRGNTIYFGEGSWLTVV.

This clone has a handful of counts. The V and J genes are TRBV28 and TRBJ1-6; 7 bases fit TRBD1. Trimming cost V 6 bases and J 15 bases; bases outside gene matches: 11. There are 13 residues in the CDR3. Germline loops: CDR1 MDHEN, CDR2 SYDVKM. CDR3 loop: CASSLLQGQLLHF. CDR3 nucleotide sequence: TGTGCCAGCAGCCTCCTACAGGGGCAGCTCCTCCACTTT.

The chain links TRBV18 to TRBJ2-7; tentatively, D is TRBD2 (6 bases). V was clipped by 2 bases and J by 6 bases, with 17 bases between them. Looked up from germline, CDR1 is KGHSH and CDR2 is LQKENI. The CDR3 spans 15 residues. Here the CDR3 reads CASSPTRDSSGEQYV. CDR3 in DNA: TGTGCCAGCTCACCAACCCGGGACTCCTCCGGCGAGCAGTACGTC.

The chain is built from TRBV28 and TRBJ1-2; unclear D gene. Germline assignment: CDR1 MDHEN and CDR2 SYDVKM. Trimming pared 5 bases from V and 6 bases from J, leaving 22 bases between. The CDR3 is made up of 16 amino acids. Here the CDR3 DNA reads TGTGCCAGCAGTCCGGGATCACCGGACGAACAGAATGGCTACACCTTC. It yields the protein CASSPGSPDEQNGYTF.

The CDR3 DNA reads as TGCAGCGTTGTCGAGCGGGAGGGTCTAGATACGCAGTATTTT. It is translated as CSVVEREGLDTQYF. The chain links TRBV29-1 to TRBJ2-3; TRBD2 aligns across 10 bases. V shed 4 bases and J 5 bases; nucleotides not matched to a gene: 6. The CDR3 runs 14 residues. The germline V gene encodes CDR1 SQVTM and CDR2 ANQGSEA.

The rearrangement uses TRBV7-2 and TRBJ2-1; 8 bases match TRBD2. The trim removed 4 bases at V and 5 bases at J, leaving 7 bases unmatched. CDR1 is SGHTA, CDR2 FQGNSA, per germline. The CDR3 runs 15 residues. This chain's CDR3 is CASSSLAGLNNEQFF. DNA of the CDR3: TGTGCCAGCAGCTCCCTAGCGGGCCTTAACAATGAGCAGTTCTTC.

This rearrangement joins TRBV6-5 to TRBJ2-1, with D possibly TRBD1 on 5 matching bases. Trimming cost V 9 bases and J 5 bases, with 8 bases left between them. CDR1 is MNHEY, CDR2 SVGAGI, per germline. This CDR3 comprises 11 residues. The CDR3 here is CASSDNNEQFF. The CDR3 DNA reads TGTGCCAGTTCGGACAACAATGAGCAGTTCTTC.

This clone was counted at least ten times. The rearrangement uses TRBV7-9 and TRBJ2-7; TRBD1 aligns across 7 bases. V trimming: 5 bases; J trimming: 2 bases; junction bases outside the gene matches: 9. In germline, CDR1 is SEHNR, CDR2 FQNEAQ (reference sequence). CDR3 length equals 15 residues. CDR3 sequence: CASSRATGEPYEQYF. The DNA of the CDR3 is TGTGCCAGCAGCAGGGCCACAGGGGAACCCTACGAGCAGTACTTC.

This clone occurred a few times. The chain links TRBV5-4 to TRBJ2-1, with 9 bases aligning to TRBD2. This CDR3 is 15 amino acids long. The germline V gene encodes CDR1 SGHNT and CDR2 YYREEE (reference sequence). The V segment lost 0 bases and the J segment 6 bases; nucleotides outside the gene matches: 4. CDR3 in DNA: TGTGCCAGCAGCTTGGGACTAGCGGATACCAATGAGCAGTTCTTC. Translation gives CASSLGLADTNEQFF.

The chain joins TRBV19 to TRBJ1-1, with 8 bases that match TRBD1. The CDR3 is 11 amino acids. Germline CDR1 LNHDA, CDR2 SQIVND (reference sequence). The CDR3 DNA follows: TGTGGTATCGCGGGACAGGATGAAGCTTTCTTT. As protein: CGIAGQDEAFF.

The chain recombines TRBV11-2 with TRBJ2-6; D unclear. This CDR3 is built from 17 residues. Germline CDR1 and CDR2: SGHAT and FQNNGV. V was trimmed by 5 bases and J by 0 bases, leaving 14 bases between them. CDR3 coding DNA: TGTGCCAGCAGCCCCCTCGCTGACTCCTCTGGGGCCAACGTCCTGACTTTC. Its protein product is CASSPLADSSGANVLTF.

V usage is TRBV4-1 and J usage is TRBJ1-2; D is uncertain. CDR3 length equals 14 residues. V was cut by 3 bases and J by 4 bases, with 12 bases left in between. Looked up from germline, CDR1 is MGHRA and CDR2 is YSYEKL. The CDR3 protein is CASSQVPNSYGYTF. The CDR3, as DNA: TGCGCCAGCAGCCAGGTGCCAAACTCCTATGGCTACACCTTC.